This TCR beta chain was sequenced in a study of T-cell reconstitution after alpha-beta-depleted transplantation in children. Study outcomes and limitations: Recipient T cells and thymic progenitors that survived were the source of the high TCRbeta diversity seen at day 60 in some patients. T cells produced anew were the main source of T-cell counts and diversity one year after transplant. The study reportedly traced alpha-beta T cells about two months after transplant to several hundred expanded graft clones.

Trimming at V came to 4 bases and at J to 5 bases, leaving 13 bases not matched to a gene. Germline V gene lookup returns CDR1 SGDLS and CDR2 YYNGEE. The CDR3 loop spans 17 amino acids. Remarks on this clonotype: Its cognate antigen is unknown.

The library targeted TCRbeta and was prepared with unique molecular identifiers. A single record per CDR3 protein comes from TCRdb applying MiXCR to the PCR reads. This sample yields over 400,000 distinct CDR3 sequences, of which over 40% are seen a single time; approximately 25% belongs to the top ten. This TCR came from a girl aged 2-10 years with aplastic anemia, due to receive a stem cell transplant. The input for sequencing was PBMCs, taken before TCRalphabeta/CD19-depleted stem cell transplant. The chain recombines TRBV9 with TRBJ2-2; 8 bases match TRBD2. The CDR3 sequence: CASSRQTGTRQTGELFF. CDR3 sequence (DNA): TGTGCCAGCAGCAGACAGACCGGGACTAGGCAGACCGGGGAGCTGTTTTTT.